The 20 T cell receptor beta chains given below trace back to one sample, sequenced in a study of regulatory T cells in long-lasting Graves disease. Building of the TCR beta libraries involved iRepertoire HTBI primers and Arm-PCR of CDR3 regions. TCRdb passed the multiplex PCR reads through MiXCR, listing each CDR3 protein once. This table holds hundreds of thousands of distinct CDR3 sequences, less than 25% found once. Regarding time point: persistent/refractory GD, antithyroid drugs over 5 years with positive TRAb. After RNA was extracted from PBMCs, the TCR library was made from it. Here the sequenced sample was peripheral blood mononuclear cells (PBMCs), taken when the disease was refractory, from a patient treated with antithyroid drugs. These receptors were obtained from a female donor with Graves disease.

There are many counts of this clonotype. The chain links TRBV28 to TRBJ2-7; TRBD2 matches 8 bases. Germline-derived CDR1 and CDR2 are MDHEN and SYDVKM. V was clipped by 5 bases and J by 1 base; unmatched bases: 4. CDR3 length: 14 amino acids. The DNA for the CDR3 is TGTGCCAGCAGTCCTAGCGGGCGATCCTACGAGCAGTACTTC. Amino acids: CASSPSGRSYEQYF.

This clonotype was observed a few times. V is TRBV10-3 and J is TRBJ2-7; D may correspond to TRBD1 or TRBD2 (5 bases each). Germline CDR1 and CDR2: ENHRY and SYGVKD. CDR3 length: 13 amino acids. V lost 11 bases, J lost 5 bases, and 19 bases lay in between. Here the CDR3 DNA reads TGTGCCTCCACCTGGGACGGGGCCCACGAGCAGTACTTC. Amino acid sequence: CASTWDGAHEQYF.

This clonotype was recorded many times. The rearrangement uses TRBV28 and TRBJ2-7; no definite D call. The CDR3 spans 13 residues. V lost 6 bases to trimming and J lost 2 bases, with 11 bases between them. Germline V gene sequence: CDR1 MDHEN, CDR2 SYDVKM. The CDR3 bases are TGTGCCAGCAGCCCTGGCGCGGCCTACGAGCAGTACTTC. Its protein product is CASSPGAAYEQYF. Full variable domain (missing parts from reference TRBV28 and TRBJ2-7): DVKVTQSSRYLVKRTGEKVFLECVQDMDHENMFWYRQDPGLGLRLIYFSYDVKMKEKGDIPEGYSVSREKKERFSLILESASTNQTSMYLCASSPGAAYEQYFGPGTRLTVT.

The chain employs TRBV19 and TRBJ2-2, with D perhaps matching TRBD1 (5 bases). The CDR3 extends over 16 amino acids. V lost 3 bases and J lost 1, with 12 bases in between. Per germline, CDR1 LNHDA and CDR2 SQIVND (reference sequence). CDR3 in amino acids: CASSMYGHQNTGELFF. DNA of the CDR3: TGTGCCAGTAGTATGTATGGACACCAGAACACCGGGGAGCTGTTTTTT.

This chain uses TRBV18 with TRBJ1-5, with a weak D call TRBD1 (6 bases). The CDR3 is made up of 13 amino acids. Germline CDR1 reads KGHSH; CDR2 reads LQKENI. Deletions cut 7 bases from V and 2 bases from J, with 9 bases between. The CDR3 nucleotides are TGTGCCAGCTTACAGGGAGGCAATCAGCCCCAGCATTTT. Translation: CASLQGGNQPQHF.

Comment on this clonotype: A read error may produce the germline difference seen at one junction end. The chain carries TRBV11-3 and TRBJ1-1, with 9 nucleotides matching TRBD1. Germline-derived CDR1 and CDR2 are SGHNT and YENEEA. The CDR3 has 15 amino acids. This CDR3 reads CASSPGTGRNTGAFF. Written as DNA, the CDR3 is TGTGCCAGCAGCCCTGGGACAGGGCGGAACACTGGAGCTTTCTTT.

This clonotype was counted at least ten times. The V call is TRBV11-2, the J call TRBJ2-7; D may be TRBD1 (6 bases). This CDR3 is 16 amino acids long. Deletions cut 4 bases from V and 2 bases from J, with 18 bases between. Germline V gene data show CDR1 as SGHAT and CDR2 as FQNNGV. DNA for the CDR3: TGTGCCAGCAGCTCCCTGGCCCAGGACAGCCCCTACGAGCAGTACTTC. Its protein is CASSSLAQDSPYEQYF.

The sample holds many counts of this clonotype. CDR3 protein: CASSEALGPAGGEGFEQYF. The CDR3 DNA is TGTGCCAGCAGTGAAGCGCTTGGGCCAGCGGGTGGCGAGGGCTTCGAGCAGTACTTC. V gene TRBV2 combines with J gene TRBJ2-7, with D perhaps matching TRBD2 (6 bases). Trimming cost V 0 bases and J 6 bases, with 27 bases left between them. This CDR3 is built from 19 residues. Germline values: CDR1 SNHLY, CDR2 FYNNEI.

The genes are TRBV4-3 and TRBJ2-5; 8 nucleotides align to TRBD2. The CDR3 contains 17 residues. Germline CDR1 is LGHNA and CDR2 is YSLEER. V was clipped by 4 bases and J by 2 bases; unmatched bases: 12. The CDR3 is CASSPEDSGMLQETQYF. CDR3 nucleotides: TGCGCCAGCAGCCCGGAGGATAGCGGGATGCTTCAAGAGACCCAGTACTTC.

This clonotype was found a few times. The rearrangement joins TRBV14 to TRBJ2-7; 13 bases line up with TRBD2. The length of the CDR3 is 16 residues. Germline V gene lookup returns CDR1 SGHDN and CDR2 FVKESK. The ends lost 4 bases at V and 2 bases at J; junction bases unmatched: 5. Written as DNA, the CDR3 is TGTGCCAGCAGCCCTCCGGGACTAGCGGGGACCTACGAGCAGTACTTC. Its translation is CASSPPGLAGTYEQYF.

The rearrangement links TRBV29-1 to TRBJ2-7; 10 bases are shared with TRBD1. Unmatched junction bases numbered 5, after V lost 4 bases and J lost 5 bases. The CDR3 is 13 amino acids. In germline, CDR1 is SQVTM, CDR2 ANQGSEA. CDR3 residues: CSVVGQGLNEQYF. CDR3 nucleotide sequence: TGCAGCGTTGTGGGACAGGGGTTAAACGAGCAGTACTTC.

V is TRBV2 and J is TRBJ1-2; 8 bases line up with TRBD1. The germline V gene has CDR1 SNHLY and CDR2 FYNNEI. Germline trimming cut 7 bases from V and 8 bases from J; bases unmatched to any gene: 9. This CDR3 is built from 13 residues. CDR3: CASTPTGAMGYTF. DNA for the CDR3: TGTGCCAGCACTCCGACAGGGGCGATGGGCTACACCTTC.

V gene TRBV20-1 combines with J gene TRBJ1-4, with D unresolved. There are 13 residues in the CDR3. V lost 0 bases, J lost 11 bases, and 13 bases lay in between. The germline V gene encodes CDR1 DFQATT and CDR2 SNEGSKA (reference sequence). Here the CDR3 reads CSARDEPIDKLFF. The DNA for the CDR3 is TGCAGTGCTAGAGATGAACCGATAGACAAACTGTTTTTT.

The table lists this clonotype with many counts. This sequence joins TRBV29-1 and TRBJ1-2; 9 nucleotides match TRBD1. V lost 6 bases, J lost 4 bases, and 6 bases stayed unmatched. The CDR3 runs to 13 residues. The V gene's germline CDR1 is SQVTM and CDR2 ANQGSEA. The CDR3 DNA reads as TGCAGCGTCAACGACAGGGGGGTCTATGGCTACACCTTC. Amino acid sequence: CSVNDRGVYGYTF.

There are a few counts of this clonotype. The CDR3 loop reads CSVPTSWIAEVGEQFF. The CDR3 nucleotides read TGCAGCGTTCCTACCTCGTGGATAGCGGAAGTAGGTGAGCAGTTCTTC. J is TRBJ2-1 and V is TRBV29-1; perhaps TRBD2 as D (6 bases). Germline V gene lookup returns CDR1 SQVTM and CDR2 ANQGSEA. The CDR3 spans 16 residues. The V and J ends lost 5 bases and 9 bases respectively, with 26 bases between them.

This clonotype was seen repeatedly, ten times or more. This sequence joins TRBV19 and TRBJ1-5, with TRBD1 as a possible D gene (5 bases). The CDR3 extends over 15 amino acids. Germline-derived CDR1 and CDR2 are LNHDA and SQIVND (reference sequence). The germline V and J ends were trimmed by 1 base and 7 bases, with 14 bases remaining between them. The CDR3 DNA is TGTGCCAGTAGTATAGGGGGCAGGGCGGGACAGCCCCAGCATTTT. The encoded protein is CASSIGGRAGQPQHF. The variable domain in full, completed from reference TRBV19 and TRBJ1-5, reads DGGITQSPKYLFRKEGQNVTLSCEQNLNHDAMYWYRQDPGQGLRLIYYSQIVNDFQKGDIAEGYSVSREKKESFPLTVTSAQKNPTAFYLCASSIGGRAGQPQHFGDGTRLSIL.

The rearrangement uses TRBV20-1 and TRBJ1-2; unclear D gene. Deletions cut 4 bases from V and 8 bases from J, with 11 bases between. The CDR3 has 11 residues. Germline loops: CDR1 DFQATT, CDR2 SNEGSKA (reference sequence). The CDR3 spells CSAKSLPGYTF. CDR3 DNA: TGCAGTGCTAAGTCCCTCCCGGGCTACACCTTC.

This clonotype has only one observation. This chain links TRBV7-9 with TRBJ2-3; TRBD1 matches at 10 bases. CDR1 is SEHNR, CDR2 FQNEAQ, per germline (reference sequence). Trimming cost V 5 bases and J 5 bases; bases outside gene matches: 4. The CDR3 has 14 residues. CDR3 protein: CASSDRGPGDTQYF. CDR3 bases: TGTGCCAGCAGCGACAGGGGGCCCGGAGATACGCAGTATTTT.

J is TRBJ1-1 and V is TRBV5-1; 7 positions match TRBD1. The CDR3 consists of 16 residues. The V gene's germline CDR1 is SGHRS and CDR2 YFSETQ. The V segment lost 5 bases and the J segment 1 base; nucleotides outside the gene matches: 11. Written as DNA, the CDR3 is TGCGCCAGCAGGCCGGCGTACAGGGGAAGGAACACTGAAGCTTTCTTT. Translation: CASRPAYRGRNTEAFF.

This clonotype was picked up many times. The V call is TRBV7-3, the J call TRBJ2-7, with 7 bases that match TRBD2. After removal of 2 bases from V and 2 bases from J, the junction contained 3 bases not matched to a gene. The germline V gene encodes CDR1 SGHTA and CDR2 FQGTGA. The CDR3 sequence is 14 residues long. The CDR3 DNA reads TGTGCCAGCAGCTTAGCTAGCGGACCCTACGAGCAGTACTTC. It codes for CASSLASGPYEQYF.